This record concerns one TCR beta chain sequence. Its binding antigen is unknown. The sample holds no much larger clone one base away, and base qualities are not on file. This entry belongs to a study of cytomegalovirus exposure and HLA in healthy donors (dated by TCRdb to the late 2010s). For context, the study as a whole: A later analysis indicated that the roughly 120 validation repertoires were generated on the platform also employed for the 700 or so repertoires of the first cohort. High-throughput TCR immunosequencing, statistical association of individual TCRs with disease status, and machine learning were combined to predict cytomegalovirus infection status. Besides the first cohort of under 700 subjects, a separate validation cohort made up of 120 different subjects was used. The study aimed to test whether cataloging public T cell receptors could reveal signatures of past pathogen exposure.

The CDR3 runs 13 amino acids, cysteine and phenylalanine included. Left in the record is the CDR3 DNA by itself, 39 bases read in frame from the first base. CDR1 and CDR2 were assigned from the germline V gene (reference sequence) as PRHDT and FYEKMQ. Here V drops 5 bases and J drops 7 bases, and the junction holds 4 bases not matched to any gene. Results the study describes overall, beyond this receptor: The study listed 164 TCR beta chains as associated with cytomegalovirus. In vitro tests confirmed that a few of the cytomegalovirus-associated TCR beta chains recognize cytomegalovirus antigens. The classifier was reported to diagnose cytomegalovirus status with high specificity and sensitivity in both the original cohort and the validation cohort. Of the cluster scores, 94% were above 0 in a later analysis, which found that TCRs clustered in the first cohort also tended to co-occur in the 95 to 150 validation repertoires. The validation cohort had no HLA typing available for a later analysis, so co-occurrence within that cohort was assessed over all 110 or so repertoires. The authors suggested that the approach could potentially be generalized to other disease states and immunological phenotypes. While some public TCRs were present in many individuals, most TCR sequences turned up only very rarely across donors.

The donors were included in the validation cohort of 130 or so subjects, a group kept apart from the roughly 670-subject first cohort. Library prep was done by the immunoSEQ multiplex PCR assay. As for how the authors treated the data: To diagnose cytomegalovirus status from the catalog of TCR beta chain sequences, a statistical classification framework was built. TCRdb limited this immuneACCESS table to in-frame rearrangements with V and J called. A share of clones is missing; checked studies link under half to unresolved V genes, and the rest is unexplained. That table supplies the V and J calls and clone size; D and trimming were determined from the DNA. The sample records roughly 180,000 clones, more than 75% of which are singletons. The ten largest clones capture 7.2% of the sample.

Sequences were obtained from PBMCs. This sequence was found in a young man in good health and CMV-seropositive. The chain couples TRBV13 to TRBJ2-7, with 11 middle bases fitting TRBD1. The DNA sequence is given as TGTGCCAGCAGCGCCGGGACAGGGGGTGAGCAGTACTTC. Translated, this gives CASSAGTGGEQYF.